Sequencing of this T cell receptor beta chain was carried out in a study of regulatory T cells in long-lasting Graves disease listed by TCRdb under 2021. Background for the entire study: To count as having persistent Graves' disease, a patient had to have received antithyroid drug treatment for over 5 years with TSH receptor autoantibodies remaining persistently positive. Patients with persistent Graves' disease were compared with patients with newly diagnosed Graves' disease using TCR sequencing and RNA sequencing of peripheral blood. The study was conducted in China and was registered as a clinical trial. A total of 33 samples underwent TCR sequencing: some 13 from persistent and some 20 from newly diagnosed Graves' disease patients. Persistent Graves' disease patients in the clinical cohort had taken antithyroid drugs for 9.5 to 13 years on average. On the study overall, not on this receptor specifically: Preferential use of TRBV28, TRBJ1-2 and TRBJ2-5 was observed in persistent disease, whereas TRBV20-1 and TRBJ2-1 were favored in newly diagnosed disease. The study examined only peripheral blood because the primary lesion, thyroid tissue, could not be accessed. The small sample size was acknowledged by the authors as a limitation that may reduce accuracy. Only the TCR beta chain was sequenced and analyzed. Compared with newly diagnosed patients, persistent Graves' disease patients had lower TCR Shannon entropy and fewer highly expanded clones, which suggests clonal expansion. More public clonotypes were shared among persistent patients (under 3,000) than among newly diagnosed patients (under 1,000).

As for this clonotype: Which antigen it targets is not known. Base qualities are not at hand, and no much larger clone is one base apart.

Library method: multiplex PCR. Sequencing used an Illumina HiSeq 4000. CDR3 regions were amplified by Arm-PCR with iRepertoire HTBI primers to construct TCR beta libraries. PCR products were gel purified before sequencing. The original pipeline was this. A total of around 59 TRBV and 14 TRBJ segments were identified across samples and were used for gene usage analysis of CDR3 amino acid clonotypes. COPE and FqMerger were used to merge filtered high-quality paired reads into contigs. BLAST was used to align contigs to IMGT TRBV, TRBD and TRBJ reference genes, with CDR3 defined following IMGT. Highly expanded clones were defined as clonotypes with a frequency above 0.1%. Shannon entropy served as the measure of repertoire diversity, while the Gini coefficient captured V-J evenness. Clonotypes shared by more than one individual were considered public. TCRdb redid the processing of the public reads, applying fastp at Q25 and MiXCR, and retained in-frame beta chains. Rows with one shared CDR3 protein collapse into an entry with the most common genes and DNA. The V and J calls were determined by TCRdb, not by the authors. The sample profile shows 450,000 or so distinct CDR3 sequences; less than 25% of them were found once. The ten largest account for 6.5% to 10% of the sample.

Interpreted using the paper, the time point label stands for: persistent/refractory GD, antithyroid drugs over 5 years with positive TRAb. For both TCR sequencing and RNA sequencing, RNA was extracted from PBMCs using TRIzol. The diagnosis of Graves' disease followed American Thyroid Association guidelines. Patients for the study were recruited at an endocrinology department in Xi'an, China. Each patient gave approximately 10 milliliters of peripheral blood, collected in an EDTA anticoagulant tube. Ficoll Paque Plus density gradient separation was used to isolate PBMCs, and no additional T cell sorting was done. An Agilent 2100 Bioanalyzer and agarose gel were used to check RNA quality, and a NanoDrop 2000 was used to measure RNA concentration. From a lookup of the germline V gene (reference sequence), CDR1 and CDR2 are LGHDT and YNNKEL. V drops 5 bases and J drops 6 bases, leaving 11 bases in between. The CDR3 runs 12 amino acids, cysteine and phenylalanine included. The DNA shown is the 36-base CDR3, in frame from base 1.

This receptor was obtained from a female donor with Graves disease. The sequences come from peripheral blood mononuclear cells (PBMCs), collected when the disease was refractory, from a patient treated with antithyroid drugs. The sequence links TRBV3-1 to TRBJ2-7; the D call is possibly TRBD1 or TRBD2, each sharing 5 bases. This receptor carries the CDR3 CASSFGGAEQYF. The DNA is TGTGCCAGCAGCTTTGGGGGTGCCGAGCAGTACTTC.